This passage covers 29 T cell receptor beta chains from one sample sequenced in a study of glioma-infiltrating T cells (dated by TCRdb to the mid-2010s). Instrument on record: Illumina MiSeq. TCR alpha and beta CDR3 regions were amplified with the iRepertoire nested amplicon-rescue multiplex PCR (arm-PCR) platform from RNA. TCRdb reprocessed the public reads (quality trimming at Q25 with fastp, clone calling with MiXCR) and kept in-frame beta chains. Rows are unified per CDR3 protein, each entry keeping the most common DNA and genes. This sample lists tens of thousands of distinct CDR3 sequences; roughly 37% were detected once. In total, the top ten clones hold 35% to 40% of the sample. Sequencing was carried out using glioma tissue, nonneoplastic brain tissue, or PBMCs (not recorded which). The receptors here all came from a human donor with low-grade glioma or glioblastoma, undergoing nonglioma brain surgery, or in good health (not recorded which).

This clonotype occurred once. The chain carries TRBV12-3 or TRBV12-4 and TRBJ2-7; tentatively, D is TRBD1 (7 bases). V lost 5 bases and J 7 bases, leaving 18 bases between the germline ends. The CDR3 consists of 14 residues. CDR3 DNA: TGTGCCAGCAGTCGACAGGGAGGATACAATGAGCAGTACTTC. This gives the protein CASSRQGGYNEQYF.

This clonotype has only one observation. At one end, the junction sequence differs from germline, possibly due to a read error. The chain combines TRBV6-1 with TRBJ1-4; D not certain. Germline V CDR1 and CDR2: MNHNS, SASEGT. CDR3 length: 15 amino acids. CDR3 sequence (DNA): TGTGCAAGCAGTGAAAGCACAGAAACTAATGAAAAACTGTTTTTT. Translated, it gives CASSESTETNEKLFF.

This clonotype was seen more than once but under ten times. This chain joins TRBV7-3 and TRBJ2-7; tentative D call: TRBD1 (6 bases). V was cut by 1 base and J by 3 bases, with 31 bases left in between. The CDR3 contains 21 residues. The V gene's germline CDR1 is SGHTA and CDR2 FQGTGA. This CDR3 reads CASSLNPQLKSGTPRNYEQYF. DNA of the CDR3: TGTGCCAGCAGCTTAAATCCCCAGCTCAAATCCGGGACACCCAGGAACTACGAGCAGTACTTC.

CDR3 sequence reads: CASSTGTGGVYEQFF. Here the CDR3 DNA reads TGTGCCAGCTCTACCGGGACAGGGGGTGTTTATGAGCAGTTCTTC. The genes are TRBV18 and TRBJ2-1; 11 bases map to TRBD1. CDR3 size: 15 residues. The junction had 9 bases not matched to a gene; V was cut back by 6 bases and J by 8 bases. Germline CDR1 and CDR2: KGHSH and LQKENI. The full variable domain, in which reference TRBV18 and TRBJ2-1 provide the parts outside the CDR3, is NAGVMQNPRHLVRRRGQEARLRCSPMKGHSHVYWYRQLPEEGLKFMVYLQKENIIDESGMPKERFSAEFPKEGPSILRIQQVVRGDSAAYFCASSTGTGGVYEQFFGPGTRLTVL.

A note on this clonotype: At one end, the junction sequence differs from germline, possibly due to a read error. CDR3 loop: CVSSLISWAQETQYF. CDR3 bases: TGTGTCAGCAGCTTAATTAGCTGGGCACAGGAGACCCAGTACTTC. J is TRBJ2-5 and V is TRBV7-6, with no clear D. CDR3 length equals 15 residues. Germline values: CDR1 SGHVS, CDR2 FNYEAQ.

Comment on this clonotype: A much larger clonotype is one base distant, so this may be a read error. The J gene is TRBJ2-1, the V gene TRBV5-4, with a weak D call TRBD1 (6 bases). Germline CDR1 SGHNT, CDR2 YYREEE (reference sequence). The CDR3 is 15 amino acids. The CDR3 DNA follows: TGTGCCAACAGCTTGGTAGACAGGCCCTACAATGAGCAGTTCTTC. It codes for CANSLVDRPYNEQFF.

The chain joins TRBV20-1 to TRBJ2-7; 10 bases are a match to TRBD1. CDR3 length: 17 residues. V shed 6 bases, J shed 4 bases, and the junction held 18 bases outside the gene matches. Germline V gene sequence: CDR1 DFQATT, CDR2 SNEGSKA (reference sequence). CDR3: CSADPWTGGVLGYEQYF. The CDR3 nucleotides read TGCAGTGCGGACCCCTGGACAGGGGGTGTTCTAGGTTACGAGCAGTACTTC.

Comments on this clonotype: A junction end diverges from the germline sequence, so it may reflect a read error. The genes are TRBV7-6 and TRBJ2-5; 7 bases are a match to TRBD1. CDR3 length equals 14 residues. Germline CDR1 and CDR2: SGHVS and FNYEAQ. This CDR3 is CVSSPGQTQETQYF. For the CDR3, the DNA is TGTGTCAGCAGCCCGGGACAGACCCAAGAGACCCAATACTTC.

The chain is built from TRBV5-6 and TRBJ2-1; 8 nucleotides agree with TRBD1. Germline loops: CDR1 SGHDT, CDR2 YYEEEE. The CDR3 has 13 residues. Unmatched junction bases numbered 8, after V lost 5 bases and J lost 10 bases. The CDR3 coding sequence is TGTGCCAGCAGGGGACAGGTCTCCTACGAGCAGTTCTTC. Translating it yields CASRGQVSYEQFF.

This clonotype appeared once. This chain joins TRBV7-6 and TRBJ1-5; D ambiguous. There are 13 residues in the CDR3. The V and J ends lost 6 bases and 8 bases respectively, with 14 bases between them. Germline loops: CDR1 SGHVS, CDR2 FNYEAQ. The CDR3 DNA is TGTGCCAGCAGTTCCGGGAGAAATAAGCCCCAGCATTTT. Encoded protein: CASSSGRNKPQHF.

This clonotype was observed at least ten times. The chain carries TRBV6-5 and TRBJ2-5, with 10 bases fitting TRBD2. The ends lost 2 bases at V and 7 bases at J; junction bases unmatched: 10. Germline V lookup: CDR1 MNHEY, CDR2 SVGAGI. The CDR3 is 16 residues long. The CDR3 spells CASSYALAGDPRTQYF. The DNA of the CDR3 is TGTGCCAGCAGTTACGCCCTAGCGGGGGACCCCCGGACCCAGTACTTC.

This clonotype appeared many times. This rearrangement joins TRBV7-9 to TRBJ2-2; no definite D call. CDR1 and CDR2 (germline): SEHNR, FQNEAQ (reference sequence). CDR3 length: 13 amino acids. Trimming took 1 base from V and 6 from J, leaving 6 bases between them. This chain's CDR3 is CASSLVDAGELFF. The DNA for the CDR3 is TGTGCCAGCAGCTTAGTCGATGCCGGGGAGCTGTTTTTT.

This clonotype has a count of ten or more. This CDR3 is CSAGLGANEKLFF. Written as DNA, the CDR3 is TGCAGTGCTGGCCTGGGGGCGAATGAAAAACTGTTTTTT. V gene TRBV20-1 combines with J gene TRBJ1-4, with a weak D call TRBD1 (6 bases). There are 13 residues in the CDR3. Trimming took off 5 bases at V and 5 bases at J, with 12 bases between the two ends. The V gene's germline CDR1 is DFQATT and CDR2 SNEGSKA (reference sequence).

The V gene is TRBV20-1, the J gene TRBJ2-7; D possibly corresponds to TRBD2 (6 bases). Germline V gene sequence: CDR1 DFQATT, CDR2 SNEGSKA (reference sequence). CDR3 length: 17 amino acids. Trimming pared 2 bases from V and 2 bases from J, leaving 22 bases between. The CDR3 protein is CSARPTLGTGSTYEQYF. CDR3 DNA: TGCAGTGCTAGACCAACTCTTGGGACTGGGAGTACCTACGAGCAGTACTTC.

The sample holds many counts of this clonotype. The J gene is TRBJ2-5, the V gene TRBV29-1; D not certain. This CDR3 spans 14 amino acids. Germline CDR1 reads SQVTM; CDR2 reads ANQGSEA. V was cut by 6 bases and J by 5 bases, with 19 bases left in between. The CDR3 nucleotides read TGCAGCGTAGCGAAGGACCCCGCTGGGGAGACCCAGTACTTC. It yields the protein CSVAKDPAGETQYF.

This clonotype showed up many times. CDR3 amino acids: CASSKVGGISYEQYF. Here the CDR3 DNA reads TGTGCCAGTAGTAAAGTGGGGGGCATCTCCTACGAGCAGTACTTC. The gene calls are TRBV19 and TRBJ2-7; D may correspond to TRBD1 or TRBD2 (6 bases each). Germline V lookup: CDR1 LNHDA, CDR2 SQIVND (reference sequence). V was shortened by 4 bases and J by 0 bases, with 13 bases between the two germline ends. The CDR3 length is 15 residues.

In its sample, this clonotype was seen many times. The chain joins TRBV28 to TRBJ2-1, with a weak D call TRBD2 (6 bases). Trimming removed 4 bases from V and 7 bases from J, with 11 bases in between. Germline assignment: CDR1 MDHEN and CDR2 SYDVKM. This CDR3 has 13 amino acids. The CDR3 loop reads CASSYPRGNEQFF. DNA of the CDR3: TGTGCCAGCAGTTACCCACGGGGGAATGAGCAGTTCTTC.

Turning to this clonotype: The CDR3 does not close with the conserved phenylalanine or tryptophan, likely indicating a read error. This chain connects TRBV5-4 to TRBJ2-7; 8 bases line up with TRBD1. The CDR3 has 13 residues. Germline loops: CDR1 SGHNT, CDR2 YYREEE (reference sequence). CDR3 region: CASSLGTGYEQYL. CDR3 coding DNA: TGCGCCAGCAGCTTGGGGACAGGCTACGAGCAGTACTTA.

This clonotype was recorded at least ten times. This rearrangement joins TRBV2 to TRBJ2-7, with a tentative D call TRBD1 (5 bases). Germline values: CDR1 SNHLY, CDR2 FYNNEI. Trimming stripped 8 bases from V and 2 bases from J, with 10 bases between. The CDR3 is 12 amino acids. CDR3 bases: TGTGCCAGCTCAGGGATCCCCTACGAGCAGTACTTC. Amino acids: CASSGIPYEQYF.

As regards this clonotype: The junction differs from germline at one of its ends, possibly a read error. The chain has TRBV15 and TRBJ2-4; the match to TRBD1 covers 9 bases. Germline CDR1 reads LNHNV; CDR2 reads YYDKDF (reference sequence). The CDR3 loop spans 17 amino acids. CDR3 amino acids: CATSRGRDRVREKIQYF. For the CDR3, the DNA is TGCGCCACCAGCAGGGGCCGGGACAGGGTCAGGGAAAAAATTCAGTACTTC.

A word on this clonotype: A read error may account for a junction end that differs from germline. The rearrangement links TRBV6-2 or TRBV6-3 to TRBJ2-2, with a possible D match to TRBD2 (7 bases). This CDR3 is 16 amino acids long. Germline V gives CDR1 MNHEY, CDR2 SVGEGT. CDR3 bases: TGTGCCAGCAAAGTGGGGTTGCGGGCCAACACCGGGGGGCTGTTCTTT. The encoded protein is CASKVGLRANTGGLFF.

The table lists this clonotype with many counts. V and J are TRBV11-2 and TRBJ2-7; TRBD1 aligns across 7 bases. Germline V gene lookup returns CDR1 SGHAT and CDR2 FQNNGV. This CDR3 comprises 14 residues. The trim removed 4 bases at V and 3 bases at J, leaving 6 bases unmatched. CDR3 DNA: TGTGCCAGCAGCTACGGGACAGATCACTACGAGCAGTACTTC. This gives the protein CASSYGTDHYEQYF.

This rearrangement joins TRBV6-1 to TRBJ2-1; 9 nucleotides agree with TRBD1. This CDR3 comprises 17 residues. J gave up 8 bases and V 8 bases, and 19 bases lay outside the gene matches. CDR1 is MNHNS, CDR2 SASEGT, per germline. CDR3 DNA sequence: TGTGCCAGCTCACCACCGGACAGGGGACGAAGTTTCTATGAGCAGTTCTTC. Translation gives CASSPPDRGRSFYEQFF.

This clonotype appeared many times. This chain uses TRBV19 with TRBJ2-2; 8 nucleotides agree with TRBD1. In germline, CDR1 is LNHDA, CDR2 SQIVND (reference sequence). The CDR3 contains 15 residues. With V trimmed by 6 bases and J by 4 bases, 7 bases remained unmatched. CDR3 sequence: CASSPTGVGTGELFF. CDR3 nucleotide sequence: TGTGCCAGTAGCCCGACAGGGGTTGGCACCGGGGAGCTGTTTTTT.

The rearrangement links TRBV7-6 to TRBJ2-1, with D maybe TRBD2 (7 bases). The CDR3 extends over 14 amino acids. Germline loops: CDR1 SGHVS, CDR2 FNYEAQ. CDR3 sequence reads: CSIIFSWGGAAQFF. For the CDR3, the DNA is TGTTCCATCATCTTCAGCTGGGGGGGCGCGGCGCAGTTCTTC.

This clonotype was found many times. CDR3 loop: CASSAGNNYGYTF. CDR3 sequence (DNA): TGTGCCAGCAGTGCGGGCAATAACTATGGCTACACCTTC. J is TRBJ1-2 and V is TRBV6-1, with D uncertain. V was trimmed by 4 bases and J by 1 base, leaving 7 bases between them. Germline values: CDR1 MNHNS, CDR2 SASEGT. The CDR3 sequence is 13 residues long.

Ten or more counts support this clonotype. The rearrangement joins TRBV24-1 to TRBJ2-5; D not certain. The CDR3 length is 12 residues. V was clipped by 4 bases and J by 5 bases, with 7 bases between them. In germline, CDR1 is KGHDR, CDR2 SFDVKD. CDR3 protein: CATSDPAETQYF. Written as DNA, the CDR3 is TGTGCCACCAGTGACCCTGCGGAGACCCAGTACTTC.

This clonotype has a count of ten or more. The CDR3: CASSQDAVGQPQHF. In nucleotides, the CDR3 is TGTGCCAGCAGCCAAGACGCCGTGGGTCAGCCCCAGCATTTT. The chain has TRBV3-1 and TRBJ1-5, with D unclear. Between the trimmed V and J ends, which lost 0 bases and 6 bases, there was a span of 9 bases. Germline V gene lookup returns CDR1 LGHDT and CDR2 YNNKEL (reference sequence). The CDR3 covers 14 residues.

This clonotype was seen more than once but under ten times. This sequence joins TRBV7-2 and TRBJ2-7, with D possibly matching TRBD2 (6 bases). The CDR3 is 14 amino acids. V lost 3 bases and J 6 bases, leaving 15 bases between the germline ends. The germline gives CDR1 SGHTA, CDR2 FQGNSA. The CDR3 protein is CASSFSGTFSEQYF. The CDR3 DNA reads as TGTGCCAGCAGCTTCTCCGGGACTTTCTCCGAGCAGTACTTC.